Sequencing of this T cell receptor (beta chain) was carried out in a study of blood T cell repertoires in COVID-19. Germline V gene lookup returns CDR1 LGHNT and CDR2 FRNRAP. CDR3 size: 15 residues. With V trimmed by 1 base and J by 7 bases, 6 bases remained unmatched. Clones were sequenced by immunoSEQ multiplex PCR, and TCRdb holds only the in-frame ones, with some missing. The table includes 200,000 to 300,000 clones, around nine tenths detected once. The genes are TRBV12-5 and TRBJ1-4, with 7 bases aligning to TRBD1. The sequencing sample was made of peripheral blood. The receptor was derived from a woman aged 55-69 years who had recovered from COVID-19. The CDR3 region has the DNA TGTGCTAGTGGTTTGGCCGACAGGGTTTCTGAAAAACTGTTTTTT. Its protein product is CASGLADRVSEKLFF.